This T cell receptor beta chain is drawn from a study of blood T cells in healthy people across ages. General observations from the study: Naive T cell percentage and TCR beta diversity correlated strongly.

This clonotype was detected only once. The antigen remains undetermined. Next came a second PCR, run for about 7 to 12 cycles, which used a sample-barcoded 5' primer along with a J-beta primer mix. TCRdb recomputed calls from the 5' RACE reads with MiXCR, one row per CDR3 protein. The sample has more than 600,000 distinct CDR3 sequences; approximately 25% are singletons. Another study also made use of these data, one on T cells of mothers and their children. That investigation notes: A few healthy Caucasian mothers gave samples, and so did their six children. Per mother, over 10 million TCR beta CDR3 reads were obtained; per child, about 3 million.

The TCR originated in a boy younger than 18 in good health. Source material: blood.

The DNA of the CDR3 is TGTGCCAGCACCACGACTAGCGGGAACCACGAGCAGTACTTC. Protein sequence: CASTTTSGNHEQYF. The V call is TRBV6-5, the J call TRBJ2-7, with 11 bases that match TRBD2. The V gene's germline CDR1 is MNHEY and CDR2 SVGAGI. This CDR3 is 14 amino acids long. The V gene end was trimmed by 7 bases and the J gene end by 5 bases; junction bases not matched to a gene: 7.